A selection of T cell receptor beta chains follows, all from one sample in a study of T cell repertoires in cytomegalovirus infection. What these receptors recognize is not known. TCRdb independently ran MiXCR on the reads; one entry per CDR3 protein. The top ten clones hold roughly 18% of a sample with under 850,000 distinct CDR3 sequences, roughly 30% of them seen once. This sample comprised cultured PBMCs, obtained from culture after CMV antigen stimulation. These receptor sequences come from a human donor in good health (CMV status not recorded). Some clones in this sample may be carry-over from other donors' samples. CDR3s include the opening cysteine and the closing phenylalanine or tryptophan. Fields, in order: V gene, D gene, clone size, CDR3 length, J gene, CDR3 DNA, CDR3 protein. The D gene is left open where the match is weak. Clone size, where shown, is once, few, many, or a class for clones that have expanded.

TRBV20-1,TRBD2,-,15,TRBJ2-3,TGCAGTGCTAGAAGACGGCGGGGGGGCACAGATACGCAGTATTTT,CSARRRRGGTDTQYF
TRBV12-3/TRBV12-4,TRBD2,-,15,TRBJ2-3,TGTGCCAGCAGCCTGACTAGCGGGGGGCAGTATACGCAGTATTTT,CASSLTSGGQYTQYF
TRBV7-2,-,-,18,TRBJ2-3,TGTGCCAGCAGCCTCCCGGGCGGTAGCGGCTTTTACACAGATACGCAGTATTTT,CASSLPGGSGFYTDTQYF
TRBV19,-,-,13,TRBJ2-7,TGTGCCAGTAGTAGCCAGGGCCGGGATGAGCAGTACTTC,CASSSQGRDEQYF
TRBV7-8,-,-,13,TRBJ2-7,TGTGCCAGCAGCTTAGTACTAGCACCCGAGCAGTACTTC,CASSLVLAPEQYF
TRBV9,TRBD2,-,14,TRBJ2-7,TGTGCCAGCAGCGTAGGTGGACTAGCCTACGAGCAGTACTTC,CASSVGGLAYEQYF
TRBV7-2,-,many,12,TRBJ2-3,TGTGCCAGCGGCTACGGCACAGATACGCAGTATTTT,CASGYGTDTQYF
TRBV19,-,-,16,TRBJ1-1,TGTGCCAGTAGTCCCAACAGGGAACCGGTGAACACTGAAGCTTTCTTT,CASSPNREPVNTEAFF
TRBV29-1,-,-,13,TRBJ2-7,TGCAGCGTTACAACGGGGTTCACCTACGAGCAGTACTTC,CSVTTGFTYEQYF
TRBV7-9,TRBD2,few,15,TRBJ2-1,TGTGCCAGCAGCTCCGGGACTAGTGCCTTGGATGAGCAGTTCTTC,CASSSGTSALDEQFF
TRBV25-1,-,-,14,TRBJ2-7,TGTGCCAGCAGTAAGACTAGATCAGCCTACGAGCAGTACTTC,CASSKTRSAYEQYF
TRBV19,-,-,17,TRBJ2-7,TGTGCCAGTAGTATTGGATCCGGAGGGCCCCTCTCCTACGAGCAGTACTTC,CASSIGSGGPLSYEQYF
TRBV12-3/TRBV12-4,TRBD1,-,14,TRBJ1-3,TGTGCCACTGGGACAGGGGCAGCCGGAAACACCATATATTTT,CATGTGAAGNTIYF
TRBV7-2,-,-,16,TRBJ2-1,TGTGCCAGCAGCCCTAGGGGCAGCGCGGGGATTTATGAGCAGTTCTTC,CASSPRGSAGIYEQFF
TRBV7-2,-,many,14,TRBJ1-2,TGTGCCAGCAGCTTAAGTACAGGGCCCTATGGCTACACCTTC,CASSLSTGPYGYTF
TRBV7-2,-,few,15,TRBJ2-2,TGTGCCAGCAATTCCGGGGGGCCCTACACCGGGGAGCTGTTTTTT,CASNSGGPYTGELFF
TRBV7-8,TRBD1,few,16,TRBJ1-5,TGTGCCAGCAGCTTAAATGGCAGGGGGCCCAATCAGCCCCAGCATTTT,CASSLNGRGPNQPQHF
TRBV7-2,-,-,14,TRBJ1-5,TGTGCCAGCAGCTTAACGAGAGGCAATCAGCCCCAGCATTTT,CASSLTRGNQPQHF
TRBV2,TRBD1,once,14,TRBJ2-7,TGTGCCAGCAGGGGACAGGGGGCGCTAATCGAGCAGTACTTC,CASRGQGALIEQYF
TRBV18,-,-,15,TRBJ1-6,TGTGCCACCAACGATATTGGACAGAGGGCTTCACCCCTCCACTTT,CATNDIGQRASPLHF
TRBV7-6,TRBD1,-,15,TRBJ1-6,TGTGCCAGCAGCCCTGGTGAGGGGGCTTTCTCACCCCTCCACTTT,CASSPGEGAFSPLHF
TRBV15,-,few,18,TRBJ2-5,TGTGCCACCAGCAGAGTACCCTTTGCTAGCCAAGAACAAGAGACCCAGTACTTC,CATSRVPFASQEQETQYF